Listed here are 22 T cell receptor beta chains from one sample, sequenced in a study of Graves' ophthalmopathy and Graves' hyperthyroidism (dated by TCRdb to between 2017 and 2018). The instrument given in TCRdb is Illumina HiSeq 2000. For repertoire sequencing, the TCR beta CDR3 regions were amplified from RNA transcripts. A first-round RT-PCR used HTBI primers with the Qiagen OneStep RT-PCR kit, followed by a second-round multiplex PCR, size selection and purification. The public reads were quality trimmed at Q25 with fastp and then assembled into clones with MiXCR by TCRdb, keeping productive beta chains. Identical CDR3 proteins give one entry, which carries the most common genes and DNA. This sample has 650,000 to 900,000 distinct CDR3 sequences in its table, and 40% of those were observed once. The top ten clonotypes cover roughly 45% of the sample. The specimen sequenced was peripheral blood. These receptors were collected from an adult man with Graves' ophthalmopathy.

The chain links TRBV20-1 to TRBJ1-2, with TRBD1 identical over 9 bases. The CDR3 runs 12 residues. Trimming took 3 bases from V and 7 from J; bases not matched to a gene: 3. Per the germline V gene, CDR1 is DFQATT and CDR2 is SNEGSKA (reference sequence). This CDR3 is CSARVTGGGYTF. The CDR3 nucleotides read TGCAGTGCTAGGGTGACAGGGGGTGGCTACACCTTC.

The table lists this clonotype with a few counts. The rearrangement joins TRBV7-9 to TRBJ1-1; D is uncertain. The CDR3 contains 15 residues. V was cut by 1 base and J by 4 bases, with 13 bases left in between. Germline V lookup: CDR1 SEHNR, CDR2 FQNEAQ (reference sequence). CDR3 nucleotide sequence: TGTGCCAGCAGCTTAGGATCCCTTGAGGGCACTGAAGCTTTCTTT. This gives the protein CASSLGSLEGTEAFF.

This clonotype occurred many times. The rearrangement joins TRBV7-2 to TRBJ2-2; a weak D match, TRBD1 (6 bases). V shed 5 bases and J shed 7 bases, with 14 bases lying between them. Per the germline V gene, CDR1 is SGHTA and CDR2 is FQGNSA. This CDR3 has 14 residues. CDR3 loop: CASSKTGLIGELFF. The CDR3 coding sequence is TGTGCCAGCAGCAAGACAGGCTTGATCGGGGAGCTGTTTTTT.

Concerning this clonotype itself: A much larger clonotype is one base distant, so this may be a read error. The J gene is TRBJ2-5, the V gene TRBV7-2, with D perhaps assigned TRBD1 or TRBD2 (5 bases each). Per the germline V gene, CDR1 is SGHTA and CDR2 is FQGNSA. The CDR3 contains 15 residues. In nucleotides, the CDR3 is TGTGCCAGCAGCCAAGCCGGGACCATCGAAGAGACCCGGTACTTC. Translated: CASSQAGTIEETRYF. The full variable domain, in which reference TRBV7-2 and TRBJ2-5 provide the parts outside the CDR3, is GAGVSQSPSNKVTEKGKDVELRCDPISGHTALYWYRQSLGQGLEFLIYFQGNSAPDKSGLPSDRFSAERTGGSVSTLTIQRTQQEDSAVYLCASSQAGTIEETRYFGPGTRLLVL.

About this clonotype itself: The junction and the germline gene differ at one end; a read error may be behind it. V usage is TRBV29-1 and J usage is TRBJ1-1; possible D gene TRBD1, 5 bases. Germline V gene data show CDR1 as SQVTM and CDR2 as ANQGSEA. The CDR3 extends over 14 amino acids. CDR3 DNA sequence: TGTGCCTGGACCGTACTTGGGGCGAACACTGAAGCTTTCTTT. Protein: CAWTVLGANTEAFF.

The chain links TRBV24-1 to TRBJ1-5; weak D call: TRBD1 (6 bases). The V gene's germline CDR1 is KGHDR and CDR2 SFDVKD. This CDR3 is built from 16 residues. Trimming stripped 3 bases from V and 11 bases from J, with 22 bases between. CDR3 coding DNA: TGTGCCACCAGTGATGCCACAGGGCTTCAGAAAGAGACCCAGCATTTT. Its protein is CATSDATGLQKETQHF.

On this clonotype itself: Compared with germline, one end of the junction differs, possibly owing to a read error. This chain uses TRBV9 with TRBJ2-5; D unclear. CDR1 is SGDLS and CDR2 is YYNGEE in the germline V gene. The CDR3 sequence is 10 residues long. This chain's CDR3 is CASSVEPQYF. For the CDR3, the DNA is TGTGCCAGCAGCGTAGAGCCCCAGTACTTC.

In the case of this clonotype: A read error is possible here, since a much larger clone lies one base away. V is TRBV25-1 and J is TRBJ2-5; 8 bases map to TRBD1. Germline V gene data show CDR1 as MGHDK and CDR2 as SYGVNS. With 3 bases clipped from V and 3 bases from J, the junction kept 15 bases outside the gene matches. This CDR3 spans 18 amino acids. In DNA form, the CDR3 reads TGTGCCAGCAGTGATCCTCTCACAGGGGGAACTCGCGAAGAGACCCAGTACTTC. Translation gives CASSDPLTGGTREETQYF.

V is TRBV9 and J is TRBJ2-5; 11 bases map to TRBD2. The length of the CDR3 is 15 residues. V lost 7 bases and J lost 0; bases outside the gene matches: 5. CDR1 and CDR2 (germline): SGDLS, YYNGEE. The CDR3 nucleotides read TGTGCCAGCGGAAGGACTAGCGGGTACCAAGAGACCCAGTACTTC. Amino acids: CASGRTSGYQETQYF.

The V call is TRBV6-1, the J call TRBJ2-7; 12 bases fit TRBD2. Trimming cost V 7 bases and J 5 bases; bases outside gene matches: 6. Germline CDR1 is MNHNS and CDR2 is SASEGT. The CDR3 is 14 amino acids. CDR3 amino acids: CASKTSGGHDEQYF. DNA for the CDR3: TGTGCCAGCAAAACTAGCGGGGGGCACGACGAGCAGTACTTC.

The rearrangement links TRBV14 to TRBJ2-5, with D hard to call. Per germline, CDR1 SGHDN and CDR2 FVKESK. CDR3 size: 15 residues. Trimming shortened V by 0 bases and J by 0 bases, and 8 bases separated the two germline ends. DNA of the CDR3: TGTGCCAGCAGCCAAGACGAACTCAACCAAGAGACCCAGTACTTC. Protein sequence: CASSQDELNQETQYF.

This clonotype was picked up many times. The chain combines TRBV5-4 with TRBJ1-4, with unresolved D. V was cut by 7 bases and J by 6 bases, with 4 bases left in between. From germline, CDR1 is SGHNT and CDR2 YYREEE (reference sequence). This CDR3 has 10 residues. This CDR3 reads CASGDEKLFF. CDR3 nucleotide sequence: TGTGCCAGCGGGGATGAAAAACTGTTTTTT. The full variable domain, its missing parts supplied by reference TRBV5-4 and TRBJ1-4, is ETGVTQSPTHLIKTRGQQVTLRCSSQSGHNTVSWYQQALGQGPQFIFQYYREEENGRGNFPPRFSGLQFPNYSSELNVNALELDDSALYLCASGDEKLFFGSGTQLSVL.

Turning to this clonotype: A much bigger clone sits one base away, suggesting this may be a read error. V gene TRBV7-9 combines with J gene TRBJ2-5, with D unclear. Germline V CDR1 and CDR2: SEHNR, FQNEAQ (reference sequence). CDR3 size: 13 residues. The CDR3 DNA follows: TGTGCCAGCAGCGATGGGCAGCAAGAGGCCCAGTACTTC. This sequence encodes CASSDGQQEAQYF.

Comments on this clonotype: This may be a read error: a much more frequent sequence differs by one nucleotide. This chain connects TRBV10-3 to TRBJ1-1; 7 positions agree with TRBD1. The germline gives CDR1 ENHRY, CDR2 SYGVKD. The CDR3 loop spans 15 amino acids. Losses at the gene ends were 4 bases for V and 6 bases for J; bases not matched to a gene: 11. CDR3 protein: CAISVSLRGLPEAFF. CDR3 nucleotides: TGTGCCATCAGTGTGTCTCTAAGGGGGCTACCTGAAGCTTTCTTT.

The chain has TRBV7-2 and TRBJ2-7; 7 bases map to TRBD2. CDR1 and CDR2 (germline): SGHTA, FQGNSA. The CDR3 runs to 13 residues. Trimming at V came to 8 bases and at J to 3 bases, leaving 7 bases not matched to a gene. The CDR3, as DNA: TGTGCCAGCGGGAGGCGGGGGTACTACGAGCAGTACTTC. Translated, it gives CASGRRGYYEQYF.

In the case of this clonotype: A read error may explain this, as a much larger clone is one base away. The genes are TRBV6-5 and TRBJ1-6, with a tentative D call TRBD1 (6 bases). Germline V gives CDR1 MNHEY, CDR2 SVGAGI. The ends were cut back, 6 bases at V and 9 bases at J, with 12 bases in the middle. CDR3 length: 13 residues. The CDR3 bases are TGTGCCAGCAGACCCGACAGGAGTTCACCCCTCCACTTT. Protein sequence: CASRPDRSSPLHF.

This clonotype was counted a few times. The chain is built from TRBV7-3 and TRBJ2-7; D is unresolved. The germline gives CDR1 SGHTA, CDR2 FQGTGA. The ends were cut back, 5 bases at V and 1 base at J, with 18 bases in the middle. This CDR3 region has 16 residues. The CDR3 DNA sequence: TGTGCCAGCAGCCCAAATGGTGGGGTTCCGTCCTACGAGCAGTACTTC. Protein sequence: CASSPNGGVPSYEQYF.

CDR3 coding DNA: TGTGCCAGCAGCCTCAAGGGGGACGGGGAGCTGTTTTTT. This sequence encodes CASSLKGDGELFF. The rearrangement uses TRBV12-3 or TRBV12-4 and TRBJ2-2, with D maybe TRBD1 (6 bases). Trimming removed 6 bases at V and 7 bases at J, with 12 bases between. This CDR3 has 13 residues.

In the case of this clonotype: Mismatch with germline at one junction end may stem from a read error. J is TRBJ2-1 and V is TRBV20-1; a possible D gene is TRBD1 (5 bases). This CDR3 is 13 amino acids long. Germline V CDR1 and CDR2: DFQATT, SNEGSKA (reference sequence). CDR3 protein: CSARETVYHEQFF. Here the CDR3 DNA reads TGCAGTGCTAGAGAGACAGTCTACCATGAGCAGTTCTTC.

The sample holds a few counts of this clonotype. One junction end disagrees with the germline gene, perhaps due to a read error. CDR3 region: CASSYGQGASYEQYF. The CDR3 DNA is TGTGCCAGCAGTTACGGACAGGGGGCCTCCTACGAGCAGTACTTC. The V call is TRBV10-3, the J call TRBJ2-7; TRBD1 matches at 11 bases. The CDR3 runs 15 residues. CDR1 ENHRY and CDR2 SYGVKD come from the germline V gene.

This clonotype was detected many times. CDR3 DNA: TGTGCCATCAGTGAGTCGCAGGGGTCGGAACTGTTTTTT. This translates into CAISESQGSELFF. J is TRBJ1-4 and V is TRBV10-3; a possible D gene is TRBD1 (6 bases). Germline CDR1 reads ENHRY; CDR2 reads SYGVKD. The CDR3 is 13 amino acids. V was trimmed by 0 bases and J by 12 bases, leaving 11 bases between them.

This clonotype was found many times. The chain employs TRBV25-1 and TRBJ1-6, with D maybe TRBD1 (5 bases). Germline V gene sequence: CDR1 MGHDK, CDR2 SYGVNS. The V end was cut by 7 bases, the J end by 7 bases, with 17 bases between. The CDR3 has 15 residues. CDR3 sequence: CASTGVSGSNSPLHF. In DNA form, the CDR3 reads TGTGCCAGCACTGGGGTGTCAGGGAGCAATTCACCCCTCCACTTT.